Following are 3 T cell receptor beta chains from one sample sequenced in a study of T cell responses to AZD1222 COVID-19 vaccine. Measured with immunoSEQ multiplex PCR; TCRdb has only the in-frame clones, and not every one. The profile shows roughly 130,000 clones, about 90% of them singletons. Sequenced here: peripheral blood, sampled on day 0 of AZD1222 vaccination. The source is an adult in good health.

CDR3: CASSLSASASEAFF. CDR3 sequence (DNA): TGTGCCAGCAGCTTAAGCGCAAGTGCTTCTGAAGCTTTCTTT. The chain carries TRBV11-3 and TRBJ1-1; D is unclear. Germline loops: CDR1 SGHNT, CDR2 YENEEA. V shed 2 bases and J shed 6 bases, with 13 bases lying between them. The CDR3 is 14 amino acids. Together with reference TRBV11-3 and TRBJ1-1, the CDR3 gives the full variable domain: EAGVVQSPRYKIIEKKQPVAFWCNPISGHNTLYWYLQNLGQGPELLIRYENEEAVDDSQLPKDRFSAERLKGVDSTLKIQPAELGDSAVYLCASSLSASASEAFFGQGTRLTVV.

The gene calls are TRBV30 and TRBJ1-6; the match to TRBD1 covers 7 bases. Germline V gives CDR1 GTSNPN, CDR2 SVGIG (reference sequence). Trimming took 4 bases from V and 7 from J; bases not matched to a gene: 4. This CDR3 region has 13 residues. The CDR3 is CAWTTGLNSPLHF. The CDR3 DNA reads TGTGCCTGGACGACAGGGCTGAATTCACCCCTCCACTTT. The full variable domain, its missing parts supplied by reference TRBV30 and TRBJ1-6, is SQTIHQWPATLVQPVGSPLSLECTVEGTSNPNLYWYRQAAGRGLQLLFYSVGIGQISSEVPQNLSASRPQDRQFILSSKKLLLSDSGFYLCAWTTGLNSPLHFGNGTRLTVT.

This chain uses TRBV4-3 with TRBJ2-7, with 12 bases fitting TRBD2. Germline V gene data show CDR1 as LGHNA and CDR2 as YSLEER. This CDR3 has 18 amino acids. V was pared by 3 bases and J by 0 bases, with 9 bases of the junction left unmatched. CDR3 DNA sequence: TGCGCCAGCAGCCACCGGACTAGCGGGACCGGAAGCTCCTACGAGCAGTACTTC. Protein sequence: CASSHRTSGTGSSYEQYF.